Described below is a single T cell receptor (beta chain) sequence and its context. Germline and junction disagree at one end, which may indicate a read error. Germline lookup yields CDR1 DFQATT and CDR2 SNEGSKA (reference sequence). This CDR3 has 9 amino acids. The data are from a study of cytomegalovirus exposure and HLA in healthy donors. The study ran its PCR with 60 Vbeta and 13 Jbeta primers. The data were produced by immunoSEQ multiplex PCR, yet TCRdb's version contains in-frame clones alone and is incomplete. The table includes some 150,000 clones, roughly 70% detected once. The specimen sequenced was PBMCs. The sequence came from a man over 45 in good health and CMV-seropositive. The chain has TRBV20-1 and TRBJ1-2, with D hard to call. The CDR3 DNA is TGCAGTGCTAGAGACCCCCCGGTCTTC. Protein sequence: CSARDPPVF.